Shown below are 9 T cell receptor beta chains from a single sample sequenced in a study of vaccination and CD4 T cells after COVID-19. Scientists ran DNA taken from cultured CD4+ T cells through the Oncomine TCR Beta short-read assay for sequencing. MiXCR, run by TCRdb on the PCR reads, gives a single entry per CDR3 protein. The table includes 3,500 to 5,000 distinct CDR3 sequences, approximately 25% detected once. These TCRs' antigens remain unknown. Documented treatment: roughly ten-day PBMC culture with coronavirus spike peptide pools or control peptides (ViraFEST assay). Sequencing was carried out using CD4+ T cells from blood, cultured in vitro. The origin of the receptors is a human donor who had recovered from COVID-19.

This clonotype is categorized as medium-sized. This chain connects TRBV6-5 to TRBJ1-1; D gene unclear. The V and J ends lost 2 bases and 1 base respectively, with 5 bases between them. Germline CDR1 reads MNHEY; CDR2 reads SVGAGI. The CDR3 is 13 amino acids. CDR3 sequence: CASSYGQNTEAFF. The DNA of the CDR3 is TGTGCCAGCAGTTACGGCCAGAACACTGAAGCTTTCTTT.

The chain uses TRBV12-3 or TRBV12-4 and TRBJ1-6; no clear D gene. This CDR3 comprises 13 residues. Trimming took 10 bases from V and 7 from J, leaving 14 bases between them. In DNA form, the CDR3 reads TGTGCCACCAGCCTCCTCGGGAATTCACCCCTCCACTTT. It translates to CATSLLGNSPLHF.

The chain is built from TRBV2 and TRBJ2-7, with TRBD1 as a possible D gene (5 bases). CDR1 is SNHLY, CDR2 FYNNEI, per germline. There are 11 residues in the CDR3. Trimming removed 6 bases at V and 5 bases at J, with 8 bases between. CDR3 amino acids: CASRTTDEQYF. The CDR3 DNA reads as TGTGCCAGCAGGACGACAGACGAGCAGTACTTC. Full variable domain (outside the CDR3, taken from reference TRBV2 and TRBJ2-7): EPEVTQTPSHQVTQMGQEVILRCVPISNHLYFYWYRQILGQKVEFLVSFYNNEISEKSEIFDDQFSVERPDGSNFTLKIRSTKLEDSAMYFCASRTTDEQYFGPGTRLTVT.

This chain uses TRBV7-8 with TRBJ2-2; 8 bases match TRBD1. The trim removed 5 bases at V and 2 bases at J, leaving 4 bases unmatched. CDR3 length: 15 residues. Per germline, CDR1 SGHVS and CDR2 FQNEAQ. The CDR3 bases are TGTGCCAGCAGCCCGGGACAGGTTAACACCGGGGAGCTGTTTTTT. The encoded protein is CASSPGQVNTGELFF. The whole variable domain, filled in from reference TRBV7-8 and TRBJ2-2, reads GAGVSQSPRYKVAKRGQDVALRCDPISGHVSLFWYQQALGQGPEFLTYFQNEAQLDKSGLPSDRFFAERPEGSVSTLKIQRTQQEDSAVYLCASSPGQVNTGELFFGEGSRLTVL.

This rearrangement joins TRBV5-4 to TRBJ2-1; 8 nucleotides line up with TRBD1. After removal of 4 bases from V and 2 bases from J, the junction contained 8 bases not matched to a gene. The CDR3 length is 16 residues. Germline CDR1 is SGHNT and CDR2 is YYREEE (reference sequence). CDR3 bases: TGTGCCAGCAGCCCCAGGGGGCGCGGGCCCTACAATGAGCAGTTCTTC. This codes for CASSPRGRGPYNEQFF.

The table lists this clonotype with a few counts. CDR3 DNA: TGTGCCAGCAGCCAAGTCTCAGGGGACAAGTATGGCTACACCTTC. It yields the protein CASSQVSGDKYGYTF. The gene calls are TRBV4-2 and TRBJ1-2; TRBD1 is a possible D gene (6 bases). The V gene's germline CDR1 is LGHNA and CDR2 YNFKEQ. Trimming took 1 base from V and 5 from J, leaving 14 bases between them. The CDR3 is 15 residues long.

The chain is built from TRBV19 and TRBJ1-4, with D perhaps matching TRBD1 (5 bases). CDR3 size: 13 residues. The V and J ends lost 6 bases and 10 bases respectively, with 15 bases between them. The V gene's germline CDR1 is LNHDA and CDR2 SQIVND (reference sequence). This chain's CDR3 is CASRSGGGRKLFF. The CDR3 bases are TGTGCCAGTAGGTCGGGGGGTGGCAGAAAACTGTTTTTT.

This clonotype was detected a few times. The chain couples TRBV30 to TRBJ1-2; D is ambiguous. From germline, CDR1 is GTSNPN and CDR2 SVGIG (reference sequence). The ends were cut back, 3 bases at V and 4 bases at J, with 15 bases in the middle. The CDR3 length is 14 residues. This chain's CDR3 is CAWSVAESTYGYTF. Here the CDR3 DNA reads TGTGCCTGGAGCGTGGCAGAATCAACCTATGGCTACACCTTC. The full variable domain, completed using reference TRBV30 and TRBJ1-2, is SQTIHQWPATLVQPVGSPLSLECTVEGTSNPNLYWYRQAAGRGLQLLFYSVGIGQISSEVPQNLSASRPQDRQFILSSKKLLLSDSGFYLCAWSVAESTYGYTFGSGTRLTVV.

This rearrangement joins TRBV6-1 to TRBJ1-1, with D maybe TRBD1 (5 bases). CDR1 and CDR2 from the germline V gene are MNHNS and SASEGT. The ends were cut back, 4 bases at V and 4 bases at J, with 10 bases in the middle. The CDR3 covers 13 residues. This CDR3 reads CASSGPGGTEAFF. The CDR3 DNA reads TGTGCCAGCAGTGGCCCGGGGGGCACTGAAGCTTTCTTT.